This T cell receptor beta chain was retrieved from a study of PD-L1 blockade in urothelial cancer. On the study more broadly: Atezolizumab at 1,200 mg intravenously every 3 weeks was started by patients in about 2014. Once treatment had started, blood was analyzed at 3 weeks (second dose) and again at 6 weeks.

The CDR3 has 10 amino acids. Germline CDR1 is DFQATT and CDR2 is SNEGSKA (reference sequence). V lost 6 bases and J lost 13, with 13 bases in between. This table comes from immunoSEQ multiplex PCR, and its TCRdb copy is limited to in-frame clones, with some not included. There are 85,000 to 100,000 clones in the sample; over 75% occur only once, and 2% to 2.5% lies in the top ten. The time point denotes: pretreatment peripheral blood. Diagnoses among patients were locally advanced or metastatic urothelial carcinoma. Anywhere from 1 to 8 samples came from each patient, spanning pretreatment and on-treatment.

V and J are TRBV20-1 and TRBJ2-1; no clear D. The sequenced sample was PBMCs, obtained around atezolizumab (anti-PD-L1) treatment. The receptor was isolated from a man in his 60s with urothelial cancer. CDR3 coding DNA: TGCAGTGCCGCTATAGATTCTCAGTTCTTC. It yields the protein CSAAIDSQFF.